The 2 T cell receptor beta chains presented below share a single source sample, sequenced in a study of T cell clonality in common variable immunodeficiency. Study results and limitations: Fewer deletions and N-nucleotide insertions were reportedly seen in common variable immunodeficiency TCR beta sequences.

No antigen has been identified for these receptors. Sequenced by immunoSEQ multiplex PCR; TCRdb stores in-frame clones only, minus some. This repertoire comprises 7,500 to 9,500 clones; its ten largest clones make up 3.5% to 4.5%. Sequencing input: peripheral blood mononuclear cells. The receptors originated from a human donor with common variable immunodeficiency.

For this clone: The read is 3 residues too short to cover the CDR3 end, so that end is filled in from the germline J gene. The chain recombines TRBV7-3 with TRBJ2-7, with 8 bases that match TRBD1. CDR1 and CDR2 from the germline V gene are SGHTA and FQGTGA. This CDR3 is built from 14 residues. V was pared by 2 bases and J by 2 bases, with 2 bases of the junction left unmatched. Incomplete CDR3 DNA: TGTGCCAGCAGCTTAGACAGGGGCCCCTACGAG. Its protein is CASSLDRGPYE. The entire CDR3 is CASSLDRGPYEQYF.

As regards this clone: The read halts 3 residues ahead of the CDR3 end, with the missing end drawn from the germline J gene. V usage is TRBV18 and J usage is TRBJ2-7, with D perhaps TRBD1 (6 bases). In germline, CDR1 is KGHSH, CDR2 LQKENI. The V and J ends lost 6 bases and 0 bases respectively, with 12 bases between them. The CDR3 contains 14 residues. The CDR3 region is CASSGTLSSYEQYF. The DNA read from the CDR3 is TGTGCCAGCTCCGGGACATTAAGCTCCTACGAG.